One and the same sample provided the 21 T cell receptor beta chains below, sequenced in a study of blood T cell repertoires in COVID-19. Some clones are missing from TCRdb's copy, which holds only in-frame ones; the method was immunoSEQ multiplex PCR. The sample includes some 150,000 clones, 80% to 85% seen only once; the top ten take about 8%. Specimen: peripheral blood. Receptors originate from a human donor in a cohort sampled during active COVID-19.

CDR3: CSVGGRDSLNTQYF. CDR3 DNA sequence: TGCAGCGTTGGTGGTAGGGACAGCTTGAATACGCAGTATTTT. The rearrangement links TRBV29-1 to TRBJ2-3; 7 nucleotides line up with TRBD1. V trimming: 4 bases; J trimming: 7 bases; junction bases outside the gene matches: 11. This CDR3 is 14 amino acids long. Germline V gene sequence: CDR1 SQVTM, CDR2 ANQGSEA.

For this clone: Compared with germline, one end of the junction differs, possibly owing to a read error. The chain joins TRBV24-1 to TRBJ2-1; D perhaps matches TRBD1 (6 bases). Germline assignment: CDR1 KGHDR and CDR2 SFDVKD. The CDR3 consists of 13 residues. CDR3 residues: CATSEGAYDEQFF. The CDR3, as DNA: TGTGCCACCAGTGAGGGGGCCTACGATGAGCAGTTCTTC.

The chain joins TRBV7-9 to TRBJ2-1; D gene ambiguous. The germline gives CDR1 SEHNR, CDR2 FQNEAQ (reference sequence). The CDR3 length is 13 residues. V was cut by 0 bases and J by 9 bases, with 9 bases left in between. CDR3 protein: CASSLAPSPEQFF. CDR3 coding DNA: TGTGCCAGCAGCTTAGCCCCCTCCCCTGAGCAGTTCTTC.

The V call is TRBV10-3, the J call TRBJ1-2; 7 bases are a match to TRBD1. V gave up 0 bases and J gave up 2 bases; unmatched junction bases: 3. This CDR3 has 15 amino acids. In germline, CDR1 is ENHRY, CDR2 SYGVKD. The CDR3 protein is CAISESPGQNYGYTF. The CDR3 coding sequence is TGTGCCATCAGTGAGTCACCGGGACAGAACTATGGCTACACCTTC.

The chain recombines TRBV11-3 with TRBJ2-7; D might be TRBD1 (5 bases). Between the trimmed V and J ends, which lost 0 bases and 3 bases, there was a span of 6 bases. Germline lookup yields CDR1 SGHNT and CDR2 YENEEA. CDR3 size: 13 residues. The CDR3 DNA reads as TGTGCCAGCAGCTTAGAAAGGGGCTACGAGCAGTACTTC. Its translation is CASSLERGYEQYF.

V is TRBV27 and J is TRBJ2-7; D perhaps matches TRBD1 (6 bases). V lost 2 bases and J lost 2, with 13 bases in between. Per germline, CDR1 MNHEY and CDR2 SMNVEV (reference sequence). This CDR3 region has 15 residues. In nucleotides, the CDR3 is TGTGCCAGCAGTTTAAGGGGGTTCCCAACCTACGAGCAGTACTTC. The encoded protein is CASSLRGFPTYEQYF.

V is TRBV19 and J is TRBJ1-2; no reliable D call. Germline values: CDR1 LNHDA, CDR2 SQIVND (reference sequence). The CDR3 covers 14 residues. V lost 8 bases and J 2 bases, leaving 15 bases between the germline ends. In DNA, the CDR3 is TGTGCCAGTCAAAAGGCGGGCAGGAACTATGGCTACACCTTC. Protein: CASQKAGRNYGYTF.

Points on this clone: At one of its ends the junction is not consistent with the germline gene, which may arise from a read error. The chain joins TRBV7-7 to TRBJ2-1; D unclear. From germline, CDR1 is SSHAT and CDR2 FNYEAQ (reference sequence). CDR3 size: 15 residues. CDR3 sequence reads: CASSPGVSSYNEQFF. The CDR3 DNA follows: TGTGCTAGCAGCCCAGGTGTTAGCTCCTACAATGAGCAGTTCTTC.

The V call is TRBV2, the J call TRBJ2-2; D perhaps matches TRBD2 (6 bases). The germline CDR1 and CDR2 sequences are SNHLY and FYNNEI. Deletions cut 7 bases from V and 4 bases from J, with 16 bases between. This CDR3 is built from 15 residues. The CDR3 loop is CASMARGFGTGELFF. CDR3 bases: TGTGCCAGCATGGCCCGGGGGTTTGGCACCGGGGAGCTGTTTTTT.

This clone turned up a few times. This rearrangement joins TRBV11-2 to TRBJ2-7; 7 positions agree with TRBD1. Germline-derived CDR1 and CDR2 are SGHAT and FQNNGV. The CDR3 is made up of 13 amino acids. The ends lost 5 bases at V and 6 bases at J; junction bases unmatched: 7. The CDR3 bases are TGTGCCAGCAGCATCCAGGGGGTGGGCGAGCAGTACTTC. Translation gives CASSIQGVGEQYF.

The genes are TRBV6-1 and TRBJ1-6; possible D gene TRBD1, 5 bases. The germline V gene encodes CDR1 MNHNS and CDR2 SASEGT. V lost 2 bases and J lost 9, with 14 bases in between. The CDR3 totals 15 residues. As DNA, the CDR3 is TGTGCCAGCAGTGAATGGAGCCAGGGTCTTTCACCCCTCCACTTT. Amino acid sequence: CASSEWSQGLSPLHF.

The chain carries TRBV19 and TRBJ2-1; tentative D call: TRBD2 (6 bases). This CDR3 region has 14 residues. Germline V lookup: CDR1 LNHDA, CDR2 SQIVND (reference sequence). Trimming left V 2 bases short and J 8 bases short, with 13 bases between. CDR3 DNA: TGTGCCAGTAGTATATACACGGGAGTGCATGAGCAGTTCTTC. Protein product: CASSIYTGVHEQFF.

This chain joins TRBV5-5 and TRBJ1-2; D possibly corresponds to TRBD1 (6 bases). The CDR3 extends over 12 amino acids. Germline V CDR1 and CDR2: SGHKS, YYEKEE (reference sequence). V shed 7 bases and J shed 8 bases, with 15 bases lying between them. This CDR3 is CASQSGGLGYTF. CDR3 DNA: TGTGCCAGCCAATCGGGGGGGCTGGGCTACACCTTC.

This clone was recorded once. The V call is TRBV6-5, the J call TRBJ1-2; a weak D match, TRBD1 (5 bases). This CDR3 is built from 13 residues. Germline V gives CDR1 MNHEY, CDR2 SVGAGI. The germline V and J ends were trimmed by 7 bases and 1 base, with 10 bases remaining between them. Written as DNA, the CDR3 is TGTGCCAGCATTGGGGGGTTTAACTATGGCTACACCTTC. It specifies CASIGGFNYGYTF.

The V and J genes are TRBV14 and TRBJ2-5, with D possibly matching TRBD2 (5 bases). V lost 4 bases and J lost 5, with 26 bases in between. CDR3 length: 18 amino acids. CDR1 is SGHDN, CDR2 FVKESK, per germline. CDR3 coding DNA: TGTGCCAGCAGCCGTATAGGAAAGGATAGCTTCGGCGGGGAGACCCAGTACTTC. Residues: CASSRIGKDSFGGETQYF.

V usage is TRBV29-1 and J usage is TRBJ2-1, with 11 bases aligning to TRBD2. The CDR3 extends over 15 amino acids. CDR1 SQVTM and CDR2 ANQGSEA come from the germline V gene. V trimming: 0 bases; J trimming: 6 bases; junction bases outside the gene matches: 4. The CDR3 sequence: CSVEDPGLAANEQFF. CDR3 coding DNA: TGCAGCGTTGAAGACCCGGGACTAGCGGCCAATGAGCAGTTCTTC.

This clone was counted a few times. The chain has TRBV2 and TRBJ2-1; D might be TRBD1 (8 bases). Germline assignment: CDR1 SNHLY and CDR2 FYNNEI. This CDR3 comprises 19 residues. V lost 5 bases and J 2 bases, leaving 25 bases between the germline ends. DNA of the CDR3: TGTGCCAGCAGTACTCGACAGGGGAGGGGTGGTGGCACCTACAATGAGCAGTTCTTC. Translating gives CASSTRQGRGGGTYNEQFF.

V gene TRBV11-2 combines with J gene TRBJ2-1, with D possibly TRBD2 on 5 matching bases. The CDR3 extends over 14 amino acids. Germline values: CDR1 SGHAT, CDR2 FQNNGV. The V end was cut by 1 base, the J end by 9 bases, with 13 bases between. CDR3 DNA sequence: TGTGCCAGCAGCTTAGCCAGGCGTGAGGGTGAGCAGTTCTTC. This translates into CASSLARREGEQFF.

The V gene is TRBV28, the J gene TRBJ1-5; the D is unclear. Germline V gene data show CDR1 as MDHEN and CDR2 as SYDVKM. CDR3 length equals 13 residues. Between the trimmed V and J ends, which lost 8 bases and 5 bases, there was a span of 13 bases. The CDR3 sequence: CASLAGIHQPQHF. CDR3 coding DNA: TGTGCCAGCTTGGCAGGAATACATCAGCCCCAGCATTTT.

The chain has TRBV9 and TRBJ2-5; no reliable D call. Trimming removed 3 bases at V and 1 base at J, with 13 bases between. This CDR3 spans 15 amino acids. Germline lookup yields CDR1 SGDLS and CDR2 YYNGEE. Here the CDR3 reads CASSAQQLSQETQYF. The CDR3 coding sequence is TGTGCCAGCAGCGCCCAACAGCTTAGCCAAGAGACCCAGTACTTC.

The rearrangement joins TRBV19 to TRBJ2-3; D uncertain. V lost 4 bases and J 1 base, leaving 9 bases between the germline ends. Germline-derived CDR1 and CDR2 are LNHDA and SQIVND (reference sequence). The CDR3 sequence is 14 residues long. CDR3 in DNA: TGTGCCAGTAGTAATGGGCATGGCACAGATACGCAGTATTTT. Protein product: CASSNGHGTDTQYF.